This T cell receptor beta chain is from a study of metastatic and nonmetastatic thyroid tumors. TCRdb re-analyzed the PCR reads through MiXCR. The table has 23,000 or so clones, about a fifth seen once. This clone showed up many times. Every patient underwent thyroid surgery untreated. V was shortened by 3 bases and J by 1 base, with 6 bases between the two germline ends. The CDR3 loop spans 13 amino acids. CDR1 and CDR2 from the germline V gene are MGHDK and SYGVNS. This TCR was sampled from a female donor with papillary thyroid cancer or a benign thyroid nodule (not recorded which). Some clones in this sample may be carry-over from other donors' samples. The chain joins TRBV25-1 to TRBJ1-2; D is undetermined. Sequencing used blood. As DNA, the CDR3 is TGTGCCAGCAGTGAGCCCAGTAACTATGGCTACACCTTC. This sequence encodes CASSEPSNYGYTF.